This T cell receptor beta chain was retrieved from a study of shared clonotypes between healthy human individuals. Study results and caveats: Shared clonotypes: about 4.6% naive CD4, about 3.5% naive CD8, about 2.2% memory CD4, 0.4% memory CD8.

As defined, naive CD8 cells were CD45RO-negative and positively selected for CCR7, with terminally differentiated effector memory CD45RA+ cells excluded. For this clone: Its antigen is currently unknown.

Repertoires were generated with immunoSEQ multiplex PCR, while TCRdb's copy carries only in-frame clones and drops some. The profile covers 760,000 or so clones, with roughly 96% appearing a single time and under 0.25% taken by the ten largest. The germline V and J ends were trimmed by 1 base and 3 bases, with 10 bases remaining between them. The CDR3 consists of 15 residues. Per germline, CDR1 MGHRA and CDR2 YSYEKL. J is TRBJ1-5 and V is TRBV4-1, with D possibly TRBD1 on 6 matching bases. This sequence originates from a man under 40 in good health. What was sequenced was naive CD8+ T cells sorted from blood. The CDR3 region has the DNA TGCGCCAGCAGCCAAGGGGAGGGGGTCAATCAGCCCCAGCATTTT. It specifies CASSQGEGVNQPQHF.